A single sample is the source of the 26 T cell receptor beta chains below, sequenced in a study of blood T cell repertoires in COVID-19. TCRdb's copy holds only in-frame clones and misses some; the assay was immunoSEQ multiplex PCR. The table shows about 330,000 clones, with more than 85% occurring only once. Sequencing was carried out using PBMCs or T cells enriched from blood (not recorded which). The receptors here all came from a woman aged 25 to 45 who had recovered from COVID-19.

Written as DNA, the CDR3 is TGTGCCAGTAGCCTAGGGACAGGGGGCGAGTACAATGAGCAGTTCTTC. This encodes CASSLGTGGEYNEQFF. The chain carries TRBV19 and TRBJ2-1, with TRBD1 identical over 12 bases. Germline CDR1 and CDR2: LNHDA and SQIVND (reference sequence). Trimming at V came to 6 bases and at J to 4 bases, leaving 7 bases not matched to a gene. This CDR3 is 16 amino acids long.

The chain recombines TRBV6-2 or TRBV6-3 with TRBJ1-1; D may be TRBD1 (6 bases). Germline CDR1 is MNHEY and CDR2 is SVGEGT. This CDR3 is 14 amino acids long. Trimming took 5 bases from V and 5 from J, leaving 15 bases between them. The CDR3 loop reads CASSDDRPITEAFF. The CDR3 bases are TGTGCCAGCAGTGATGACAGGCCCATAACTGAAGCTTTCTTT.

The rearrangement links TRBV28 to TRBJ1-4; 9 positions agree with TRBD1. Germline CDR1 reads MDHEN; CDR2 reads SYDVKM. Trimming at V came to 5 bases and at J to 6 bases, leaving 4 bases not matched to a gene. The CDR3 loop spans 14 amino acids. This chain's CDR3 is CASSQGQGYEKLFF. Written as DNA, the CDR3 is TGTGCCAGCAGTCAGGGACAGGGCTATGAAAAACTGTTTTTT.

V usage is TRBV11-2 and J usage is TRBJ1-1; D gene unclear. Germline assignment: CDR1 SGHAT and CDR2 FQNNGV. V lost 4 bases and J 1 base, leaving 10 bases between the germline ends. The CDR3 loop spans 14 amino acids. The CDR3 DNA follows: TGTGCCAGCAGCTCCGAACATGAGAACACTGAAGCTTTCTTT. Amino acid sequence: CASSSEHENTEAFF.

J is TRBJ1-2 and V is TRBV21-1. TRBV21-1 is described as a pseudogene. The CDR3 extends over 14 amino acids. The DNA of the CDR3 is TGTGCCAGCTCTAGGGGAGGGCAACCCGCTGGCTACACCTTC. Translation: CASSRGGQPAGYTF.

This clone showed up just once. V is TRBV6-5 and J is TRBJ1-1, with TRBD1 as a possible D gene (6 bases). V was trimmed by 6 bases and J by 4 bases, leaving 12 bases between them. The germline CDR1 and CDR2 sequences are MNHEY and SVGAGI. The CDR3 runs 13 residues. The CDR3 bases are TGTGCCAGCAGAATCACAGGGTCCACTGAAGCTTTCTTT. The encoded protein is CASRITGSTEAFF.

The CDR3 loop is CASSFRDSPADTQYF. The DNA for the CDR3 is TGTGCCAGTAGCTTCCGGGACTCTCCCGCAGATACGCAGTATTTT. The rearrangement links TRBV19 to TRBJ2-3, with D perhaps TRBD2 (6 bases). The germline V and J ends were trimmed by 6 bases and 4 bases, with 17 bases remaining between them. The CDR3 loop spans 15 amino acids. The germline V gene has CDR1 LNHDA and CDR2 SQIVND (reference sequence).

Points on this clone: The sample holds other DNA sequences that translate to the same CDR3. The CDR3 DNA reads as TGTGCCAGCAGCTCAACAGGGGGTTCCTACAATGAGCAGTTCTTC. This gives the protein CASSSTGGSYNEQFF. This chain connects TRBV7-3 to TRBJ2-1, with 8 bases matching TRBD1. The ends lost 4 bases at V and 1 base at J; junction bases unmatched: 3. Germline-derived CDR1 and CDR2 are SGHTA and FQGTGA. The CDR3 spans 15 residues.

This chain connects TRBV4-1 to TRBJ2-7; D may be TRBD2 (5 bases). CDR1 and CDR2 (germline): MGHRA, YSYEKL. The CDR3 loop spans 15 amino acids. V gave up 1 base and J gave up 2 bases, with 12 bases separating them. CDR3 protein: CASSQGSGAPYEQYF. In DNA, the CDR3 is TGCGCCAGCAGCCAAGGGAGCGGAGCCCCCTACGAGCAGTACTTC.

The chain links TRBV29-1 to TRBJ1-1; D is ambiguous. CDR3 length equals 14 residues. Germline V lookup: CDR1 SQVTM, CDR2 ANQGSEA. Trimming removed 1 base from V and 1 base from J, with 10 bases in between. Here the CDR3 reads CSVEAATGNTEAFF. The CDR3 nucleotides read TGCAGCGTTGAAGCAGCGACGGGGAACACTGAAGCTTTCTTT.

CDR3 loop: CSARGEYEQYF. The CDR3 region has the DNA TGCAGTGCTCGGGGAGAATACGAGCAGTACTTC. The chain carries TRBV20-1 and TRBJ2-7; the D gene is possibly TRBD2 (5 bases). The CDR3 consists of 11 residues. Germline CDR1 DFQATT, CDR2 SNEGSKA (reference sequence). Trimming took off 5 bases at V and 4 bases at J, with 9 bases between the two ends.

The chain carries TRBV19 and TRBJ2-1, with 10 bases matching TRBD2. The CDR3 extends over 15 amino acids. V lost 5 bases and J lost 3; bases outside the gene matches: 4. Germline assignment: CDR1 LNHDA and CDR2 SQIVND (reference sequence). The CDR3 spells CASSRTSGIYNEQFF. The CDR3 coding sequence is TGTGCCAGTAGTCGGACTAGCGGAATCTACAATGAGCAGTTCTTC.

The chain carries TRBV6-5 and TRBJ1-4, with a tentative D call TRBD1 (5 bases). Per the germline V gene, CDR1 is MNHEY and CDR2 is SVGAGI. Deletions cut 5 bases from V and 7 bases from J, with 14 bases between. This CDR3 spans 14 amino acids. The CDR3 DNA is TGTGCCAGCAGTACAGGACCGGTAATTGAAAAACTGTTTTTT. Amino acid sequence: CASSTGPVIEKLFF.

CDR3 sequence: CASSVVGGRTDTQYF. The CDR3 DNA follows: TGTGCCAGCAGCGTAGTAGGGGGTCGCACAGATACGCAGTATTTT. The chain is built from TRBV9 and TRBJ2-3; maybe TRBD1 (6 bases). Trimming took off 0 bases at V and 1 base at J, with 9 bases between the two ends. The CDR3 loop spans 15 amino acids. Germline-derived CDR1 and CDR2 are SGDLS and YYNGEE. Supplemented by reference TRBV9 and TRBJ2-3, the full variable domain reads DSGVTQTPKHLITATGQRVTLRCSPRSGDLSVYWYQQSLDQGLQFLIQYYNGEERAKGNILERFSAQQFPDLHSELNLSSLELGDSALYFCASSVVGGRTDTQYFGPGTRLTVL.

This chain uses TRBV7-2 with TRBJ2-1; D is ambiguous. The germline V and J ends were trimmed by 5 bases and 10 bases, with 12 bases remaining between them. The germline V gene has CDR1 SGHTA and CDR2 FQGNSA. This CDR3 region has 12 residues. The CDR3, as DNA: TGTGCCAGCAGCCTGGGCCAAACGGAGCAGTTCTTC. The encoded protein is CASSLGQTEQFF.

This clone showed up just once. The chain is built from TRBV19 and TRBJ1-4, with 8 bases fitting TRBD1. Germline loops: CDR1 LNHDA, CDR2 SQIVND (reference sequence). The CDR3 runs 19 residues. The V gene end was trimmed by 2 bases and the J gene end by 1 base; junction bases not matched to a gene: 12. CDR3 bases: TGTGCCAGTAGTATAACCCTGGACAGGGCCTTGGGAACTAATGAAAAACTGTTTTTT. It encodes CASSITLDRALGTNEKLFF.

V and J are TRBV11-3 and TRBJ1-1; no clear D gene. Germline assignment: CDR1 SGHNT and CDR2 YENEEA. The CDR3 runs 13 residues. V lost 1 base to trimming and J lost 10 bases, with 13 bases between them. The CDR3 protein is CASSLGPDRGAFF. In nucleotides, the CDR3 is TGTGCCAGCAGCTTAGGTCCAGATCGGGGAGCTTTCTTT. The full variable domain, completed using reference TRBV11-3 and TRBJ1-1, is EAGVVQSPRYKIIEKKQPVAFWCNPISGHNTLYWYLQNLGQGPELLIRYENEEAVDDSQLPKDRFSAERLKGVDSTLKIQPAELGDSAVYLCASSLGPDRGAFFGQGTRLTVV.

The rearrangement uses TRBV3-1 (or the pseudogene TRBV3-2) and TRBJ2-4; D is perhaps TRBD1 (5 bases). Trimming shortened V by 4 bases and J by 0 bases, and 10 bases separated the two germline ends. Germline CDR1 is LGHDT and CDR2 is YNNKEL (reference sequence). The CDR3 is made up of 15 amino acids. CDR3 loop: CASSPSGIAKNIQYF. The CDR3 region has the DNA TGTGCCAGCAGCCCGTCAGGGATAGCCAAAAACATTCAGTACTTC.

The chain combines TRBV5-1 with TRBJ2-3; 7 positions match TRBD2. The CDR3 is 16 amino acids. Germline V gene sequence: CDR1 SGHRS, CDR2 YFSETQ. V was pared by 3 bases and J by 0 bases, with 7 bases of the junction left unmatched. Here the CDR3 DNA reads TGCGCCAGCAGCTCCTCTAGCGGAGCTAGCACAGATACGCAGTATTTT. It translates to CASSSSSGASTDTQYF.

This rearrangement joins TRBV19 to TRBJ1-1; TRBD1 aligns across 8 bases. Trimming removed 0 bases from V and 12 bases from J; junction bases left unmatched: 12. Germline loops: CDR1 LNHDA, CDR2 SQIVND (reference sequence). CDR3 length equals 15 residues. The CDR3 here is CASSIDNWAGGEPFF. CDR3 sequence (DNA): TGTGCCAGTAGTATAGACAACTGGGCAGGGGGCGAGCCTTTCTTT.

Turning to this clone: Within the sample, other DNA sequences also encode this same CDR3. For the CDR3, the DNA is TGTGCCAGCAGTCGGCTAGCGGGGGGCTCCTACGAGCAGTACTTC. This gives the protein CASSRLAGGSYEQYF. The V call is TRBV6-5, the J call TRBJ2-7; 11 bases align to TRBD2. The J segment lost 0 bases and the V segment lost 5 bases, leaving 3 bases of the junction unmatched. This CDR3 contains 15 residues. The germline V gene encodes CDR1 MNHEY and CDR2 SVGAGI.

This rearrangement joins TRBV28 to TRBJ2-7; tentative D call: TRBD1 (6 bases). The CDR3 loop spans 14 amino acids. Germline-derived CDR1 and CDR2 are MDHEN and SYDVKM. Deletions cut 7 bases from V and 3 bases from J, with 16 bases between. Written as DNA, the CDR3 is TGTGCCAGCACCACAGGGAACCACGTCTACGAGCAGTACTTC. Its translation: CASTTGNHVYEQYF.

The chain uses TRBV6-2 or TRBV6-3 and TRBJ2-3, with 7 bases identical to TRBD1. Germline V CDR1 and CDR2: MNHEY, SVGEGT. This CDR3 is 15 amino acids long. The V gene end was trimmed by 7 bases and the J gene end by 1 base; junction bases not matched to a gene: 8. The CDR3 sequence: CASTPQGVGTDTQYF. CDR3 nucleotide sequence: TGTGCCAGCACCCCGCAGGGGGTAGGCACAGATACGCAGTATTTT.

The genes are TRBV28 and TRBJ1-2, with 8 bases that match TRBD1. V was clipped by 2 bases and J by 8 bases; unmatched bases: 7. CDR1 and CDR2 (germline): MDHEN, SYDVKM. The CDR3 contains 14 residues. The chain's CDR3 is CASSLIPTGEGYTF. Written as DNA, the CDR3 is TGTGCCAGCAGTTTAATCCCGACAGGGGAAGGCTACACCTTC.

The genes are TRBV28 and TRBJ1-5; no reliable D call. The CDR3 is 14 residues long. Germline lookup yields CDR1 MDHEN and CDR2 SYDVKM. V shed 3 bases and J shed 7 bases, with 13 bases lying between them. This CDR3 reads CASSFRGQIQPQHF. Here the CDR3 DNA reads TGTGCCAGCAGTTTCCGCGGCCAGATCCAGCCCCAGCATTTT.

This chain joins TRBV11-2 and TRBJ2-5; 9 nucleotides align to TRBD2. Germline CDR1 SGHAT, CDR2 FQNNGV. The trim removed 11 bases at V and 4 bases at J, leaving 11 bases unmatched. The CDR3 is 14 amino acids. For the CDR3, the DNA is TGTGCCTCACAGCGGGGGGCCCCCTCAGAGACCCAGTACTTC. Its protein is CASQRGAPSETQYF.